This record concerns one T cell receptor beta chain sequence. Its antigen is not identified. This sample is drawn from a study of T cells in Graves' hyperthyroidism and ophthalmopathy. Study results and limitations: Blood shared most expanded thyroid clonotypes above 0.001. For ophthalmopathy, model prediction preceded onset by a median approximately 6 months. Patients with ophthalmopathy were separated from those with stable hyperthyroidism by a 13 V-J model.

Researchers defined stable Graves' hyperthyroidism as no ophthalmopathy progression within 18 months. The germline V gene has CDR1 DFQATT and CDR2 SNEGSKA (reference sequence). The CDR3 extends over 13 amino acids. Trimming pared 4 bases from V and 2 bases from J, leaving 11 bases between. Amplification yielded TCR beta CDR3 regions, with RNA transcripts as the source. Carried out on the TCR CDR3, a first-round RT-PCR used the HTBI primer set. In TCRdb, the multiplex PCR reads were re-called with MiXCR into one record per CDR3 protein. The data hold some 440,000 distinct CDR3 sequences, with 15% to 18% observed a single time.

The sequence was obtained from a woman aged 18-29 years with Graves' hyperthyroidism. The genes are TRBV20-1 and TRBJ1-2; D is ambiguous. The sequencing sample was made of blood. CDR3 in amino acids: CSANWESNYGYTF. Written as DNA, the CDR3 is TGCAGTGCTAACTGGGAGTCGAACTATGGCTACACCTTC.